The T cell receptor beta chain described here comes from a study of cytomegalovirus exposure and HLA in healthy donors. Study context: Tens of millions of unique TCRs from HLA-typed donors were held in an early release of data. Study outcomes and limitations: Owing to their indistinguishability, certain V segments, notably TRBV6-2 and TRBV6-3, were excluded. Serostatus for CMV was the only available immune exposure information. In presence/absence analyses, roughly uniform sequencing depth across donors was assumed.

Primers for the PCR totalled 60 Vbeta and 13 Jbeta. Profiled with immunoSEQ multiplex PCR; TCRdb holds only in-frame clones, not every one. The data show about 160,000 clones, 70% to 80% seen once. Details on this clone: Its specificity is not known.

Germline V gives CDR1 SGDLS, CDR2 YYNGEE. The CDR3 has 14 amino acids. The V and J ends lost 2 bases and 7 bases respectively, with 14 bases between them. The sequencing input was PBMCs. This receptor was identified in a woman aged 50 to 60 in good health and CMV-seronegative. V gene TRBV9 combines with J gene TRBJ2-3; possibly TRBD2 for D (5 bases). DNA for the CDR3: TGTGCCAGCAGCGTCAGCACAGAGCGGAATACGCAGTATTTT. Its protein is CASSVSTERNTQYF.